These 21 T cell receptor beta chains came from one sample sequenced in a study of response to subunit inactivated influenza vaccine. TCRdb reprocessed the RT-PCR reads with MiXCR, giving one entry per CDR3 protein. This sample yields 500,000 to 600,000 distinct CDR3 sequences, of which about 12% are seen a single time; around 9.6% belongs to the top ten. The starting material was PBMCs from blood, obtained on the day of vaccination. The receptors derive from a man aged 50-59 years who received an inactivated influenza vaccine.

This clonotype showed up many times. The genes are TRBV7-2 and TRBJ2-2; 9 bases line up with TRBD2. CDR3 length: 17 residues. Germline CDR1 and CDR2: SGHTA and FQGNSA. After removal of 1 base from V and 6 bases from J, the junction contained 9 bases not matched to a gene. The CDR3 region has the DNA TGTGCCAGCAGCTTAGTACCTAGCGGGGTAATCTCCGGGGAGCTGTTTTTT. It is translated as CASSLVPSGVISGELFF. Full variable domain (outside the CDR3, taken from reference TRBV7-2 and TRBJ2-2): GAGVSQSPSNKVTEKGKDVELRCDPISGHTALYWYRQSLGQGLEFLIYFQGNSAPDKSGLPSDRFSAERTGGSVSTLTIQRTQQEDSAVYLCASSLVPSGVISGELFFGEGSRLTVL.

J is TRBJ2-2 and V is TRBV28, with D unresolved. V was cut by 7 bases and J by 8 bases, with 11 bases left in between. Germline V CDR1 and CDR2: MDHEN, SYDVKM. The CDR3 contains 12 residues. The CDR3 loop is CASTDLVGELFF. The DNA of the CDR3 is TGTGCCAGCACCGATTTGGTGGGGGAGCTGTTTTTT.

This clonotype was observed a few times. This sequence joins TRBV3-1 and TRBJ1-6; 7 positions agree with TRBD1. In germline, CDR1 is LGHDT, CDR2 YNNKEL (reference sequence). The trim removed 0 bases at V and 14 bases at J, leaving 13 bases unmatched. This CDR3 spans 16 amino acids. The CDR3 spells CASSQDLTGSPMALHF. The DNA for the CDR3 is TGTGCCAGCAGCCAAGACCTGACAGGGTCCCCGATGGCCCTCCACTTT. The whole variable domain, filled in from reference TRBV3-1 and TRBJ1-6, reads DTAVSQTPKYLVTQMGNDKSIKCEQNLGHDTMYWYKQDSKKFLKIMFSYNNKELIINETVPNRFSPKSPDKAHLNLHINSLELGDSAVYFCASSQDLTGSPMALHFGNGTRLTVT.

The chain has TRBV11-2 and TRBJ2-1, with D unclear. CDR3 length equals 13 residues. V was pared by 8 bases and J by 4 bases, with 12 bases between. The germline CDR1 and CDR2 sequences are SGHAT and FQNNGV. In DNA form, the CDR3 reads TGTGCCAGCTCTTCATTGGGGTACAATGAGCAGTTCTTC. The encoded protein is CASSSLGYNEQFF.

This clonotype was found a few times. This chain uses TRBV12-3 or TRBV12-4 with TRBJ2-2; TRBD1 matches at 7 bases. Losses at the gene ends were 5 bases for V and 5 bases for J; bases not matched to a gene: 8. The CDR3 is 15 residues long. CDR3 bases: TGTGCCAGCAGTGAGACAGGGTTACGTACCGGGGAGCTGTTTTTT. This encodes CASSETGLRTGELFF.

This clonotype was observed a handful of times. This chain joins TRBV27 and TRBJ2-5; D tentatively reads TRBD1 or TRBD2 (5 bases each). The CDR3 extends over 15 amino acids. Per the germline V gene, CDR1 is MNHEY and CDR2 is SMNVEV (reference sequence). With 4 bases removed from V and 0 bases from J, the gap between germline ends came to 12 bases. Here the CDR3 reads CASSSGRGNQETQYF. CDR3 DNA: TGTGCCAGCAGTTCGGGACGGGGAAACCAAGAGACCCAGTACTTC.

The sample holds a few counts of this clonotype. V gene TRBV7-8 combines with J gene TRBJ2-5, with 13 bases aligning to TRBD2. Germline loops: CDR1 SGHVS, CDR2 FQNEAQ. The CDR3 spans 18 residues. J was trimmed by 4 bases and V by 4 bases; bases with no gene match: 12. The CDR3 sequence is CASSSLLAGGPVGETQYF. CDR3 bases: TGTGCCAGCAGCTCTTTACTAGCGGGGGGGCCGGTGGGAGAGACCCAGTACTTC. The whole variable domain, filled in from reference TRBV7-8 and TRBJ2-5, reads GAGVSQSPRYKVAKRGQDVALRCDPISGHVSLFWYQQALGQGPEFLTYFQNEAQLDKSGLPSDRFFAERPEGSVSTLKIQRTQQEDSAVYLCASSSLLAGGPVGETQYFGPGTRLLVL.

In this sample, this clonotype turned up a few times. The rearrangement joins TRBV4-2 to TRBJ2-2; 9 bases agree with TRBD1. Germline loops: CDR1 LGHNA, CDR2 YNFKEQ. The J segment lost 5 bases and the V segment lost 3 bases, leaving 7 bases of the junction unmatched. The CDR3 is 16 residues long. Here the CDR3 DNA reads TGTGCCAGCAGCCATCACAGGGGGCTAGAAACCGGGGAGCTGTTTTTT. The encoded protein is CASSHHRGLETGELFF.

This clonotype occurred a few times. This chain links TRBV14 with TRBJ2-1; 8 bases map to TRBD1. The germline gives CDR1 SGHDN, CDR2 FVKESK. The CDR3 consists of 17 residues. Trimming at V came to 4 bases and at J to 3 bases, leaving 11 bases not matched to a gene. The CDR3 loop reads CASSRSFRDRIYNEQFF. The CDR3 coding sequence is TGTGCCAGCAGCCGCAGCTTCCGGGACAGGATCTACAATGAGCAGTTCTTC.

This sequence joins TRBV5-1 and TRBJ2-5, with 9 positions matching TRBD1. The CDR3 covers 20 residues. Per germline, CDR1 SGHRS and CDR2 YFSETQ. The junction had 21 bases not matched to a gene; V was cut back by 2 bases and J by 4 bases. In nucleotides, the CDR3 is TGCGCCAGCAGCTTAACCCCCTTGGGACAGGGAGTTCAGGATCGAGAGACCCAGTACTTC. Protein: CASSLTPLGQGVQDRETQYF.

The genes are TRBV4-2 and TRBJ1-4; D unresolved. CDR3 length: 17 residues. V was trimmed by 0 bases and J by 5 bases, leaving 16 bases between them. Looked up from germline, CDR1 is LGHNA and CDR2 is YNFKEQ. CDR3 protein: CASSQDPAGLLNEKLFF. Written as DNA, the CDR3 is TGTGCCAGCAGCCAAGATCCAGCAGGCCTACTAAATGAAAAACTGTTTTTT.

This clonotype was seen only a few times. J is TRBJ1-1 and V is TRBV5-1; D unresolved. Trimming removed 0 bases at V and 4 bases at J, with 16 bases between. The CDR3 runs 16 residues. From germline, CDR1 is SGHRS and CDR2 YFSETQ. CDR3 region: CASSLDSPSRVTEAFF. For the CDR3, the DNA is TGCGCCAGCAGCTTGGACAGCCCCTCGAGAGTCACTGAAGCTTTCTTT. The entire variable domain, with the rest obtained from reference TRBV5-1 and TRBJ1-1, is as follows: KAGVTQTPRYLIKTRGQQVTLSCSPISGHRSVSWYQQTPGQGLQFLFEYFSETQRNKGNFPGRFSGRQFSNSRSEMNVSTLELGDSALYLCASSLDSPSRVTEAFFGQGTRLTVV.

This clonotype has at least ten counts. The chain uses TRBV12-3 or TRBV12-4 and TRBJ1-5; D is unclear. The CDR3 has 14 amino acids. Deletions cut 6 bases from V and 2 bases from J, with 11 bases between. The DNA for the CDR3 is TGTGCCAGCAGCGCGGCTCTGGGCAATCAGCCCCAGCATTTT. It codes for CASSAALGNQPQHF.

This clonotype was recorded a few times. CDR3 sequence: CASSSQSSGGRYEQYF. As DNA, the CDR3 is TGTGCCAGCAGTTCGCAGTCCTCAGGCGGACGTTACGAGCAGTACTTC. V usage is TRBV12-3 or TRBV12-4 and J usage is TRBJ2-7; no reliable D call. V lost 4 bases and J 4 bases, leaving 20 bases between the germline ends. The CDR3 loop spans 16 amino acids.

The genes are TRBV6-2 or TRBV6-3 and TRBJ2-7; D might be TRBD2 (6 bases). The CDR3 totals 14 residues. V dropped 10 bases and J dropped 9 bases, with 25 bases sitting between them. Per the germline V gene, CDR1 is MNHEY and CDR2 is SVGEGT. This CDR3 is CATRRGTGSGGQYF. DNA of the CDR3: TGTGCCACCCGGCGAGGGACTGGGAGCGGAGGGCAGTACTTC.

With respect to this clonotype: One end of the junction fails to match germline, which may point to a read error. The rearrangement joins TRBV6-2 or TRBV6-3 to TRBJ1-6; perhaps TRBD1 as D (5 bases). From germline, CDR1 is MNHEY and CDR2 SVGEGT. The CDR3 totals 12 residues. The CDR3 nucleotides are TGTGCCAGCAGTTGGGGGGGTACCCCCCACCGCTTT. It yields the protein CASSWGGTPHRF.

J is TRBJ1-1 and V is TRBV5-1, with 8 bases lining up with TRBD1. The CDR3 has 17 amino acids. The ends lost 4 bases at V and 0 bases at J; junction bases unmatched: 11. Germline assignment: CDR1 SGHRS and CDR2 YFSETQ. CDR3 protein: CASSPGAQGALNTEAFF. CDR3 in DNA: TGCGCCAGCAGCCCGGGGGCTCAGGGGGCTTTGAACACTGAAGCTTTCTTT.

The chain joins TRBV3-1 to TRBJ2-2, with 11 bases matching TRBD1. The CDR3 runs to 17 residues. Germline loops: CDR1 LGHDT, CDR2 YNNKEL (reference sequence). The J segment lost 6 bases and the V segment lost 11 bases, leaving 17 bases of the junction unmatched. CDR3 sequence (DNA): TGTGCCTGCTCCCAGTCCCCCGGACAGGGGGCGGCCGGGGAGCTGTTTTTT. Encoded protein: CACSQSPGQGAAGELFF.

This clonotype was picked up a small number of times. The V gene is TRBV4-1, the J gene TRBJ1-5; D may be TRBD1 (5 bases). The V gene's germline CDR1 is MGHRA and CDR2 YSYEKL. This CDR3 has 16 amino acids. Deletions cut 0 bases from V and 3 bases from J, with 12 bases between. The CDR3 DNA is TGCGCCAGCAGCCAAGATCAGGGAAAAAACAATCAGCCCCAGCATTTT. This gives the protein CASSQDQGKNNQPQHF.

This clonotype was counted a few times. The V and J genes are TRBV15 and TRBJ2-1, with D possibly being TRBD1 or TRBD2 (5 bases each). The CDR3 has 17 amino acids. The V end lost 2 bases, the J end lost 2 bases, and 16 bases lay between the germline ends. Germline V CDR1 and CDR2: LNHNV, YYDKDF (reference sequence). This CDR3 is CATSRSWSGTAYNEQFF. The CDR3, as DNA: TGTGCCACCAGCAGATCGTGGTCCGGGACGGCCTACAATGAGCAGTTCTTC.

The sample holds a few counts of this clonotype. Here the CDR3 reads CASSPPNAQGLQYF. The DNA for the CDR3 is TGTGCCAGCTCACCACCAAATGCCCAGGGACTCCAGTACTTC. V is TRBV18 and J is TRBJ2-4; tentatively, D is TRBD2 (6 bases). The CDR3 covers 14 residues. Trimming pared 0 bases from V and 13 bases from J, leaving 16 bases between. Germline CDR1 reads KGHSH; CDR2 reads LQKENI.